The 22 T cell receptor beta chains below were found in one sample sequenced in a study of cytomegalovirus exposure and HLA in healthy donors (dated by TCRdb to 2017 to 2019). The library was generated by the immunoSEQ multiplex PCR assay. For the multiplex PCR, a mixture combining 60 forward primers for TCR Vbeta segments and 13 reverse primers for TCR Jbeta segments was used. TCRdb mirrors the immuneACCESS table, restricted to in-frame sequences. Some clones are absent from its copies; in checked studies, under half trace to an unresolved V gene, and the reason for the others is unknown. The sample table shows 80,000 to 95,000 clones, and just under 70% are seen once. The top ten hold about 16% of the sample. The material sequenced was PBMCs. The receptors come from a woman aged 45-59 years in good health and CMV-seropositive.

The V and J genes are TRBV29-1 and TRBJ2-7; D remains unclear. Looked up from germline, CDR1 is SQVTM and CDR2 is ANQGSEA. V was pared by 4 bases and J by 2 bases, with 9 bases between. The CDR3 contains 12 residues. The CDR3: CSVASRTYEQYF. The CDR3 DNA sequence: TGCAGCGTTGCAAGTAGAACCTACGAGCAGTACTTC.

The CDR3 spells CASSQPDSTNYGYTF. CDR3 bases: TGCGCCAGCAGCCAACCGGACAGTACTAACTATGGCTACACCTTC. This chain links TRBV4-1 with TRBJ1-2; a possible D gene is TRBD1 (6 bases). Trimming took off 2 bases at V and 0 bases at J, with 10 bases between the two ends. The CDR3 extends over 15 amino acids. The germline gives CDR1 MGHRA, CDR2 YSYEKL.

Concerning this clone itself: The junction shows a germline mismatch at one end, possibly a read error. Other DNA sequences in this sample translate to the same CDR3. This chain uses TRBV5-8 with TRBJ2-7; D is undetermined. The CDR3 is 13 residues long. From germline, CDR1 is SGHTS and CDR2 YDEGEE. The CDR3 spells CASSPVGLGEQYF. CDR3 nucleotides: TGTGCCAGCAGCCCGGTGGGTCTAGGCGAGCAGTATTTC.

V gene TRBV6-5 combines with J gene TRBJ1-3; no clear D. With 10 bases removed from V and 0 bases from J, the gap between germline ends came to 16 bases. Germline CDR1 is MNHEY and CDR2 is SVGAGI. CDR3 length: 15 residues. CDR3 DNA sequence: TGTGCCACCAGCCCCCTATCCCTCTCTGGAAACACCATATATTTT. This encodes CATSPLSLSGNTIYF.

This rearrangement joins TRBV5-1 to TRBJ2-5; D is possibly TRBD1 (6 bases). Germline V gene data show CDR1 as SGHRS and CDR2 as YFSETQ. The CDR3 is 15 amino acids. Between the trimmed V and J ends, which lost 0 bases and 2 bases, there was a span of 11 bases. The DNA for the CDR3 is TGCGCCAGCAGCTTGGCCTTCGGACAGCAAGAGACCCAGTACTTC. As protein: CASSLAFGQQETQYF.

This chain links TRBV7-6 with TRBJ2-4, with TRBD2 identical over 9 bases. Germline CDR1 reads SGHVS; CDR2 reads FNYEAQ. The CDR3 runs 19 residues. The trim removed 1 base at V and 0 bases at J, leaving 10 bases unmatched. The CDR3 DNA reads TGTGCCAGCAGCTTAGGGCCAGCGGGAGGACTCCTAGCCAAAAACATTCAGTACTTC. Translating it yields CASSLGPAGGLLAKNIQYF.

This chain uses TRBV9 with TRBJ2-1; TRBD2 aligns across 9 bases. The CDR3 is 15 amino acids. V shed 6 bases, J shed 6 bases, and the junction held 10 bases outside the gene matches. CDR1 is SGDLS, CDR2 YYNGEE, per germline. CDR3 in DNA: TGTGCCAGCAACAATAGACTAGCGGAGTTCAATGAGCAGTTCTTC. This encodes CASNNRLAEFNEQFF.

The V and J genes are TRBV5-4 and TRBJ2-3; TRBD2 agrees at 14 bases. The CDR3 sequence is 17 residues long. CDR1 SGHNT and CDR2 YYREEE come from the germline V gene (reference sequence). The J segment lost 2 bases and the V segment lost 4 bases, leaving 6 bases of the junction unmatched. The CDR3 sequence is CASSPRLAGGTTDTQYF. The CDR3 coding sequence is TGTGCCAGCAGCCCACGACTAGCGGGAGGGACCACAGATACGCAGTATTTT. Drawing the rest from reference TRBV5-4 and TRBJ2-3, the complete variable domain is ETGVTQSPTHLIKTRGQQVTLRCSSQSGHNTVSWYQQALGQGPQFIFQYYREEENGRGNFPPRFSGLQFPNYSSELNVNALELDDSALYLCASSPRLAGGTTDTQYFGPGTRLTVL.

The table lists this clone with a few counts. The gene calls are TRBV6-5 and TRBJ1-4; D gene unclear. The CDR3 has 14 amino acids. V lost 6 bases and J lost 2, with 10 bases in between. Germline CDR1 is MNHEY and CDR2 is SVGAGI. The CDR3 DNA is TGTGCCAGCAGATCGACGGGGACTAATGAAAAACTGTTTTTT. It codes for CASRSTGTNEKLFF.

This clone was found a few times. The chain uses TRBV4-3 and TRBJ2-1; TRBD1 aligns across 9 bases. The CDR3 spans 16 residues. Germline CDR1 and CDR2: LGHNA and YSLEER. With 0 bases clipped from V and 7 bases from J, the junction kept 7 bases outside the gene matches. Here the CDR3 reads CASSQDSGQGRNEQFF. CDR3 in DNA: TGCGCCAGCAGCCAAGACTCGGGACAGGGTAGGAATGAGCAGTTCTTC.

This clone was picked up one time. CDR3 residues: CASSLERSYNEQFF. The CDR3 nucleotides read TGCGCCAGCAGCCTGGAGCGGTCCTACAATGAGCAGTTCTTC. The chain carries TRBV5-1 and TRBJ2-1, with D tentatively TRBD2 (5 bases). Germline V gives CDR1 SGHRS, CDR2 YFSETQ. Trimming pared 4 bases from V and 1 base from J, leaving 9 bases between. There are 14 residues in the CDR3.

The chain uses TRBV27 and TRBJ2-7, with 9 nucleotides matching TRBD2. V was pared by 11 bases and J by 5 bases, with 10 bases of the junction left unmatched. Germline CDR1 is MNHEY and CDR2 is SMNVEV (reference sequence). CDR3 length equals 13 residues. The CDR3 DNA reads TGTGCCTCGAAGAGGGCTAGCGGGGACGAGCAGTACTTC. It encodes CASKRASGDEQYF.

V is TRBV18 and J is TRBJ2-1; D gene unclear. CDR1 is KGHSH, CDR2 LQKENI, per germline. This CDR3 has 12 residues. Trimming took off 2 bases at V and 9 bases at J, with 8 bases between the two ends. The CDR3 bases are TGTGCCAGCTCACCATGGGCTCTTGAGCAGTTCTTC. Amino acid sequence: CASSPWALEQFF.

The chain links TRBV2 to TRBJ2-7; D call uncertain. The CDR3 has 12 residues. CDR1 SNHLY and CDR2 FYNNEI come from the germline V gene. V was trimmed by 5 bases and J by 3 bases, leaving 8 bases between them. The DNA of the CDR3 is TGTGCCAGCAGTTTACACCGCTACGAGCAGTACTTC. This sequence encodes CASSLHRYEQYF.

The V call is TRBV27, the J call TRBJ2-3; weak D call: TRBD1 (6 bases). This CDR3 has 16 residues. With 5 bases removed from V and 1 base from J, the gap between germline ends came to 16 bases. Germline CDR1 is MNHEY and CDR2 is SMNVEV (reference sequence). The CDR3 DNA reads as TGTGCCAGCAGTACGACAGGACCAACCCGCACAGATACGCAGTATTTT. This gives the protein CASSTTGPTRTDTQYF.

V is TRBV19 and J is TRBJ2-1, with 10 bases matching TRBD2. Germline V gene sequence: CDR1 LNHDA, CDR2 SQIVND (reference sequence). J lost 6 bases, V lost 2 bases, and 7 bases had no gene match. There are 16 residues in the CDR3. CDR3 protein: CASSILAGVRPNEQFF. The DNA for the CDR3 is TGTGCCAGTAGTATACTAGCGGGAGTCCGTCCCAATGAGCAGTTCTTC.

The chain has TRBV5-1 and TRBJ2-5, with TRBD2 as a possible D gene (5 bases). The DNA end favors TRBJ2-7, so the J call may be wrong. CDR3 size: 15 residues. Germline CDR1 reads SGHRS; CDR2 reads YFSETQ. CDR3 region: CASSVSGLEAYEQYF. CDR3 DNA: TGCGCCAGCAGCGTATCGGGATTGGAGGCCTACGAGCAGTACTTC.

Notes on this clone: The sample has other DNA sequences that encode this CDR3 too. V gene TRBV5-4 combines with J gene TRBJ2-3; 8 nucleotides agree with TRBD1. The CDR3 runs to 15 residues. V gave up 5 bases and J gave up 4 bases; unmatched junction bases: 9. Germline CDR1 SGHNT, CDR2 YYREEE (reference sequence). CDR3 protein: CASRPPTGDADTQYF. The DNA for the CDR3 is TGTGCCAGCAGGCCCCCGACAGGGGATGCAGATACGCAGTATTTT.

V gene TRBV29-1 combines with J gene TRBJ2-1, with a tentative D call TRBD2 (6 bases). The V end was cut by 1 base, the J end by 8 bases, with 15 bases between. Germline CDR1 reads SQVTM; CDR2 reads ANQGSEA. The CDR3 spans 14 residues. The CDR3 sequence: CSVEGLATWDEQFF. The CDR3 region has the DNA TGCAGCGTTGAAGGCCTAGCGACATGGGATGAGCAGTTCTTC.

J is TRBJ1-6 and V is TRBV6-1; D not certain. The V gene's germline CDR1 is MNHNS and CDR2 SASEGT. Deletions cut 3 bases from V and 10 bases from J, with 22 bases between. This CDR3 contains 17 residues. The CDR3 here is CASSDPITQAKRSPLHF. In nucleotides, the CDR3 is TGTGCCAGCAGTGACCCTATTACCCAGGCAAAACGGTCACCCCTCCACTTT.

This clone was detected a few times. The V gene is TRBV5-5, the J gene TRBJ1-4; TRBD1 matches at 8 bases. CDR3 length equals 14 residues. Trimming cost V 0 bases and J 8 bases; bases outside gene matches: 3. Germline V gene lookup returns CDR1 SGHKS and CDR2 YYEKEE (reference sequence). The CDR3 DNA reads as TGTGCCAGCAGCTTGGGGACAGGGCAAGAAAAACTGTTTTTT. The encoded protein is CASSLGTGQEKLFF.

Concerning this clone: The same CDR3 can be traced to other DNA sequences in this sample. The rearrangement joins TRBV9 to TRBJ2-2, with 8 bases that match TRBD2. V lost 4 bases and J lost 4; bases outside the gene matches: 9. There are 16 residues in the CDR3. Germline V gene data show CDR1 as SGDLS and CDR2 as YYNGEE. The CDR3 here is CASSLSGGRPTGELFF. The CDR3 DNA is TGTGCCAGCAGCCTCAGTGGCGGGAGGCCCACCGGGGAGCTGTTTTTT.